The rows below give T cell receptor beta chains drawn from one sample of a study of blood T cell repertoires in COVID-19. Clones were sequenced by immunoSEQ multiplex PCR, and TCRdb holds only the in-frame ones, with some missing. The repertoire holds some 75,000 clones, 85% to 90% seen once, with less than 0.65% in the top ten. The sequencing sample was made of peripheral blood. These receptors were obtained from a man in his sixties with acute or convalescent COVID-19. Both conserved end residues are part of each CDR3. A D gene is named only where the DNA matches it firmly. Rows may omit the clone size; those that give it use once, few, many or a size class.

j_gene: TRBJ2-7; v_gene: TRBV19; d_gene: TRBD2; len: 16; abundance: NA; CDR3nt: TGTGCCAGTAGTATGGGACTAGCGGGACCGTCGAACGAGCAGTACTTC; CDR3aa: CASSMGLAGPSNEQYF
j_gene: TRBJ1-4; v_gene: TRBV5-1; d_gene: NA; len: 14; abundance: NA; CDR3nt: TGCGCCAGCAGCTTGGACAGGGTTGAGGAAAAACTGTTTTTT; CDR3aa: CASSLDRVEEKLFF
j_gene: TRBJ2-2; v_gene: TRBV3-1/TRBV3-2; d_gene: TRBD2; len: 18; abundance: NA; CDR3nt: TGTGCCAGCAGCCAAGCCTCATTTAGCGGGGGGGCATCCGGGGAGCTGTTTTTT; CDR3aa: CASSQASFSGGASGELFF
j_gene: TRBJ2-7; v_gene: TRBV6-5; d_gene: NA; len: 12; abundance: NA; CDR3nt: TGTGCCAGCAGGGCCACGGGTTCCGAGCAGTACTTC; CDR3aa: CASRATGSEQYF
j_gene: TRBJ1-1; v_gene: TRBV12-3/TRBV12-4; d_gene: NA; len: 13; abundance: NA; CDR3nt: TGTGCCAGCAGTGCACAGGCTAGGACTGAAGCTTTCTTT; CDR3aa: CASSAQARTEAFF
j_gene: TRBJ2-5; v_gene: TRBV19; d_gene: TRBD2; len: 17; abundance: NA; CDR3nt: TGTGCCAGTACCCCGACTAGCGGGGGGTCGAGTACTGAGACCCAGTACTTC; CDR3aa: CASTPTSGGSSTETQYF
j_gene: TRBJ2-1; v_gene: TRBV30; d_gene: TRBD2; len: 17; abundance: NA; CDR3nt: TGTGCCTGGAGTGGACAGGGACTAGCGGGAGGTTACAATGAGCAGTTCTTC; CDR3aa: CAWSGQGLAGGYNEQFF
j_gene: TRBJ2-5; v_gene: TRBV4-2; d_gene: TRBD2; len: 18; abundance: few; CDR3nt: TGTGCCAGCAGCCAAGAGGCTTGGACTAGCGGGAGTAAGAAGACCCAGTACTTC; CDR3aa: CASSQEAWTSGSKKTQYF
j_gene: TRBJ2-3; v_gene: TRBV5-6; d_gene: NA; len: 15; abundance: NA; CDR3nt: TGTGCCAGCAGCTTGTGGGGGGGCGCAACAGATACGCAGTATTTT; CDR3aa: CASSLWGGATDTQYF
j_gene: TRBJ2-7; v_gene: TRBV6-5; d_gene: NA; len: 15; abundance: once; CDR3nt: TGTGCCAGCAAGATGGGCCAGGGGCACTCCTACGAGCAGTACTTC; CDR3aa: CASKMGQGHSYEQYF
j_gene: TRBJ1-1; v_gene: TRBV23-1; d_gene: TRBD1; len: 17; abundance: NA; CDR3nt: TGCGCCAGCAGTCACCTCGGACAGGGGGTCATGAACACTGAAGCTTTCTTT; CDR3aa: CASSHLGQGVMNTEAFF
j_gene: TRBJ2-7; v_gene: TRBV24-1; d_gene: TRBD1; len: 13; abundance: few; CDR3nt: TGTGCCACCAGTTCAGGGGGCAGGAGCGAGCAGTACTTC; CDR3aa: CATSSGGRSEQYF
j_gene: TRBJ2-3; v_gene: TRBV28; d_gene: NA; len: 13; abundance: NA; CDR3nt: TGTGCCAGCAGTCCCCGGCGACAGGTTGCGCAGTATTTT; CDR3aa: CASSPRRQVAQYF
j_gene: TRBJ1-6; v_gene: TRBV6-1; d_gene: NA; len: 16; abundance: NA; CDR3nt: TGTGCCAGCAGTGAAGCGCCGGGGGGCGCGAATTCACCCCTCCACTTT; CDR3aa: CASSEAPGGANSPLHF
j_gene: TRBJ1-4; v_gene: TRBV5-1; d_gene: NA; len: 14; abundance: NA; CDR3nt: TGCGCCAGCAGCTTGGGTTCTCTTAATGAAAAACTGTTTTTT; CDR3aa: CASSLGSLNEKLFF
j_gene: TRBJ2-1; v_gene: TRBV7-9; d_gene: NA; len: 16; abundance: NA; CDR3nt: TGTGCCAGCAGCTCCCACCTTGTGGACATCCACAATGAGCAGTTCTTC; CDR3aa: CASSSHLVDIHNEQFF
j_gene: TRBJ2-1; v_gene: TRBV7-6; d_gene: TRBD2; len: 16; abundance: once; CDR3nt: TGTGCCAGCAGCTTAGCTGGGAGCGGGATATACAATGAGCAGTTCTTC; CDR3aa: CASSLAGSGIYNEQFF
j_gene: TRBJ1-1; v_gene: TRBV10-1; d_gene: TRBD1; len: 12; abundance: NA; CDR3nt: TGCGCCAGCAGTGGGACAGGCGACGAAGCTTTCTTT; CDR3aa: CASSGTGDEAFF
j_gene: TRBJ1-1; v_gene: TRBV10-3; d_gene: NA; len: 16; abundance: NA; CDR3nt: TGTGCCATCAGTGAGTCGGAGGTAGGGAGGGACACTGAAGCTTTCTTT; CDR3aa: CAISESEVGRDTEAFF
j_gene: TRBJ1-2; v_gene: TRBV11-2; d_gene: TRBD1; len: 15; abundance: NA; CDR3nt: TGTGCCAGCAGCTTATCAGGGGGCGAAAACTATGGCTACACCTTC; CDR3aa: CASSLSGGENYGYTF
j_gene: TRBJ1-5; v_gene: TRBV19; d_gene: NA; len: 15; abundance: few; CDR3nt: TGTGCCAGTACCCCGGCAGGGGAGAGAAATCAGCCCCAGCATTTT; CDR3aa: CASTPAGERNQPQHF
j_gene: TRBJ1-4; v_gene: TRBV5-1; d_gene: NA; len: 13; abundance: NA; CDR3nt: TGCGCCAGCAGCTTGGTAGCAGATGAAAAACTGTTTTTT; CDR3aa: CASSLVADEKLFF
j_gene: TRBJ1-2; v_gene: TRBV4-1; d_gene: NA; len: 13; abundance: few; CDR3nt: TGCGCCAGCAGCCTAAGGGGTAACTATGGCTACACCTTC; CDR3aa: CASSLRGNYGYTF
j_gene: TRBJ2-2; v_gene: TRBV15; d_gene: NA; len: 14; abundance: NA; CDR3nt: TGTGCCACCAGCAGAAAGACGGGCACCGGGGAGCTGTTTTTT; CDR3aa: CATSRKTGTGELFF
j_gene: TRBJ1-1; v_gene: TRBV5-1; d_gene: NA; len: 12; abundance: NA; CDR3nt: TGCGCCAGCAGCTTTTACGGCACTGAAGCTTTCTTT; CDR3aa: CASSFYGTEAFF